These 9 T cell receptor beta chains came from one sample sequenced in a study of technical replicates of blood from a handful of donors. TCRdb's copy holds only in-frame clones and misses some; the assay was immunoSEQ multiplex PCR. The table has approximately 82,000 clones, over 95% seen once; the top ten hold about 0.41%. The sequencing input was T cells isolated from PBMCs. These receptors originate from a human donor in good health.

The chain couples TRBV7-2 to TRBJ1-1, with TRBD1 matching 10 bases. The CDR3 is 16 residues long. Germline values: CDR1 SGHTA, CDR2 FQGNSA. With 5 bases clipped from V and 5 bases from J, the junction kept 11 bases outside the gene matches. DNA for the CDR3: TGTGCCAGCAGCCTAACCGGGACAGGGGTTGCGACTGAAGCTTTCTTT. As protein: CASSLTGTGVATEAFF.

The chain links TRBV9 to TRBJ1-2, with a tentative D call TRBD1 (5 bases). This CDR3 is 18 amino acids long. With 0 bases removed from V and 3 bases from J, the gap between germline ends came to 21 bases. CDR1 is SGDLS and CDR2 is YYNGEE in the germline V gene. CDR3: CASSVVSGGDGEHYGYTF. DNA for the CDR3: TGTGCCAGCAGCGTAGTTTCGGGGGGTGACGGCGAGCACTATGGCTACACCTTC. The variable domain in full, with the rest retrieved from reference TRBV9 and TRBJ1-2, is DSGVTQTPKHLITATGQRVTLRCSPRSGDLSVYWYQQSLDQGLQFLIQYYNGEERAKGNILERFSAQQFPDLHSELNLSSLELGDSALYFCASSVVSGGDGEHYGYTFGSGTRLTVV.

This chain connects TRBV6-5 to TRBJ2-5; no firm D call. The closer fit of TRBJ2-7 to the DNA end suggests the J call may be wrong. Germline V CDR1 and CDR2: MNHEY, SVGAGI. The CDR3 runs 13 residues. The CDR3 is CASSYSVSSEQYF. CDR3 bases: TGTGCCAGCAGTTACTCAGTGTCGTCCGAGCAGTACTTC.

The chain uses TRBV5-5 and TRBJ2-1; TRBD2 matches 7 bases. The CDR3 is made up of 14 amino acids. V trimming: 1 base; J trimming: 4 bases; junction bases outside the gene matches: 2. Germline CDR1 SGHKS, CDR2 YYEKEE (reference sequence). CDR3 amino acids: CASSLSGAYNEQFF. The DNA of the CDR3 is TGTGCCAGCAGCTTGAGCGGGGCATACAATGAGCAGTTCTTC.

V gene TRBV5-4 combines with J gene TRBJ1-2; TRBD1 is a possible D gene (5 bases). This CDR3 contains 13 residues. CDR1 SGHNT and CDR2 YYREEE come from the germline V gene (reference sequence). V shed 0 bases and J shed 4 bases, with 7 bases lying between them. CDR3 amino acids: CASSLGGGYGYTF. The CDR3 DNA sequence: TGTGCCAGCAGCTTGGGGGGCGGCTATGGCTACACCTTC.

V usage is TRBV9 and J usage is TRBJ1-2; a possible D gene is TRBD1 (5 bases). V lost 4 bases and J lost 5, with 15 bases in between. The CDR3 length is 14 residues. Looked up from germline, CDR1 is SGDLS and CDR2 is YYNGEE. CDR3 in amino acids: CASSPRDWTYGYTF. The CDR3 nucleotides are TGTGCCAGCAGCCCGAGGGACTGGACTTATGGCTACACCTTC.

This sequence joins TRBV7-9 and TRBJ1-2; D is uncertain. The V end lost 1 base, the J end lost 7 bases, and 10 bases lay between the germline ends. From germline, CDR1 is SEHNR and CDR2 FQNEAQ (reference sequence). There are 13 residues in the CDR3. CDR3 region: CASSLGGSGGYTF. CDR3 nucleotide sequence: TGTGCCAGCAGCTTAGGAGGGTCGGGTGGCTACACCTTC.

This rearrangement joins TRBV7-8 to TRBJ2-7; D is possibly TRBD2 (5 bases). This CDR3 region has 12 residues. The V end was cut by 4 bases, the J end by 7 bases, with 11 bases between. Germline V lookup: CDR1 SGHVS, CDR2 FQNEAQ. The CDR3 DNA reads TGTGCCAGCAGCTCCGGGGTAGGAGAGCAGTACTTC. Translated, it gives CASSSGVGEQYF.

This chain joins TRBV12-5 and TRBJ1-3; TRBD1 is a possible D gene (5 bases). CDR3 length: 14 amino acids. Looked up from germline, CDR1 is LGHNT and CDR2 is FRNRAP. With 6 bases removed from V and 8 bases from J, the gap between germline ends came to 17 bases. The DNA of the CDR3 is TGTGCTAGTGGCCGACAGAGAGAAGGAGACACCATATATTTT. This sequence encodes CASGRQREGDTIYF. The full variable domain, rest sourced from reference TRBV12-5 and TRBJ1-3, is DARVTQTPRHKVTEMGQEVTMRCQPILGHNTVFWYRQTMMQGLELLAYFRNRAPLDDSGMPKDRFSAEMPDATLATLKIQPSEPRDSAVYFCASGRQREGDTIYFGEGSWLTVV.